This entry describes one TCR beta chain. The antigen remains undetermined. This sample was included in a study of shared clonotypes between healthy human individuals. With V trimmed by 6 bases and J by 3 bases, 4 bases remained unmatched. The CDR3 runs 14 residues. Germline CDR1 reads MNHEY; CDR2 reads SMNVEV (reference sequence). CD45RO-negative, CCR7-selected cells formed the naive CD8 fraction, which excluded terminally differentiated effector memory CD45RA+ cells. Data came from immunoSEQ multiplex PCR; TCRdb stores just in-frame clones and leaves some out. The table lists roughly 2 million clones, about 94% of them singletons. Study findings and constraints: Rarefaction showed that sequencing of sorted subsets was incomplete (despite large depth). The four-donor shared clonotypes exceeded non-shared clonotypes in generation probability, with non-shared ones scoring lower. Sharing across a handful of donors was seen in roughly 5.2% of naive CD4 clonotypes.

This receptor was taken from a man in his late teens or twenties in good health. The sample consisted of naive CD8+ T cells sorted from blood. The chain employs TRBV27 and TRBJ2-2, with TRBD1 matching over 7 bases. The CDR3 sequence: CASSQQGYTGELFF. The CDR3 coding sequence is TGTGCCAGCAGCCAACAGGGGTACACCGGGGAGCTGTTTTTT.